This TCR beta chain originates from a study of blood T cell repertoires in COVID-19. In the study overall: COVID-19 samples from acute and convalescent phases originated in the United States, Italy and Spain. T cells, B-cell-depleted T cells, or PBMCs provided the cDNA or gDNA that served as material.

This clone was counted once. Original analysis: Reference gene primer amplification in the assay estimated nucleated cell counts. The assay was immunoSEQ multiplex PCR, and TCRdb's table has in-frame clones only and misses some. That table furnishes V, J and clone size, whereas the DNA furnished D and trimming. Altogether some 96,000 clones are present, around four fifths being singletons, with the ten largest covering 9.5% to 12%. What was sequenced was peripheral blood. This receptor was identified in a human donor in a cohort sampled during active COVID-19.

The CDR3 nucleotides are TGTGCCAGCAGCTTAGCGACAGATGGTCAGCCCCAGCATTTT. Translating it yields CASSLATDGQPQHF. The chain couples TRBV7-2 to TRBJ1-5, with a weak D call TRBD1 (5 bases). CDR3 length: 14 residues. In germline, CDR1 is SGHTA, CDR2 FQGNSA. Trimming left V 0 bases short and J 6 bases short, with 9 bases between. The variable domain in full, with the rest retrieved from reference TRBV7-2 and TRBJ1-5, is GAGVSQSPSNKVTEKGKDVELRCDPISGHTALYWYRQSLGQGLEFLIYFQGNSAPDKSGLPSDRFSAERTGGSVSTLTIQRTQQEDSAVYLCASSLATDGQPQHFGDGTRLSIL.